This T cell receptor beta chain was identified during a study of graft-versus-host responses after intestinal transplantation (dated by TCRdb to the early 2020s). With respect to the entire study: The transplants that recipients got were multivisceral, liver-intestinal, or isolated intestinal. Every recipient was given anti-thymocyte globulin induction, then maintenance tacrolimus and steroids for roughly three years. After intestinal transplantation, graft-versus-host and host-versus-graft alloreactive T cell clones in the graft, circulation and bone marrow were tracked using bulk TCR-beta CDR3 sequencing. To identify alloreactive clones, pre-transplant mixed lymphocyte reaction products were sequenced and then compared with unstimulated pre-transplant donor and recipient T cells. The cohort enrolled some 24 intestinal transplant recipients, one of whom was a retransplant, and 3 patients without pretransplant specimens were excluded. A peak of at least 4% donor T cells among recipient peripheral blood mononuclear cells was the definition used for donor T cell macrochimerism. Instead of going to the commercial service, samples from a few later patients were sequenced in-house on an Illumina MiSeq and processed with MiXCR. Here is what the overall study found, with its caveats: Early after transplant, peak levels of circulating GvH clones were associated with declines in HvG clones. The conclusions were limited by the relatively low number and heterogeneity of the intestinal transplant patients. In the allografts of patients with donor T cell macrochimerism, GvH to HvG T cell clonal ratios were high. GvH clones were detected in recipient bone marrow, and some of these GvH clones were observed earlier in ileal mucosa or blood, consistent with an intestinal mucosal origin.

What this sample's time point label stands for: cells obtained before transplantation from donor or recipient. Mixed lymphocyte reactions plated 200,000 CFSE-labeled pre-transplant responders with 200,000 irradiated violet-dye-labeled stimulators and were cultured for 6 to 7 days. After the mixed lymphocyte reaction, proliferating CD3+CD4+CFSE-low and CD3+CD8+CFSE-low responder cells were FACS-sorted on a BD Influx sorter. This clone occurred a few times. Base-call qualities are not available, and no considerably larger clone is one nucleotide away. The library was obtained by the immunoSEQ multiplex PCR assay. For most patients, genomic DNA was isolated using the Qiagen DNeasy Blood and Tissue Kit and was shipped frozen to Adaptive Biotechnologies for TCR sequencing. For most patients, genomic DNA was subjected to high-throughput TCR-beta CDR3 sequencing by Adaptive Biotechnologies. The authors' pipeline ran thus. Adaptive's ImmunoSEQ software supplied the TCR sequencing data for 18 patients, while MiXCR and VDJtools were used to process a few other patients. To correct CD4 versus CD8 sorting errors, sequences present in both subsets at a frequency ratio below 5:1 were removed. Because the origin of CDR3 nucleotide sequences shared between donor and recipient could not be assigned, those sequences were removed. Alloreactive clones required at least 2-fold expansion over unstimulated cells and minimum CFSE-low frequency of 0.002% (template counts) or 0.001% (read counts). Clones were considered mappable if detected in sequenced pre-transplant spleen, lymph node, or MLR CFSE-low populations of the donor or recipient. Cumulative frequency of alloreactive clones was calculated as a percentage of all sequences weighted by copy number. As stored in TCRdb, this immuneACCESS dataset retains in-frame rearrangements with V and J assigned. A fraction of the clones does not appear; measured against another copy, unresolved V genes explain less than half of the discrepancy, and the remainder lacks a known reason. V and J calls and clone size are copied from that table; D and trimming were computed from the DNA. Recorded for this sample are 17,000 or so clones; approximately 38% of them occurred a single time. Together, the top ten hold about 3.7% of the sample.

The source of this sequence is a human patient who received an intestinal transplant. The sequenced sample was alloreactive CD8+ T cells from a mixed lymphocyte reaction culture, obtained before intestinal transplant. This sample's cell subset or site label indicates: CFSE-low proliferating T cells sorted from roughly six-day pre-transplant mixed lymphocyte reaction (GvH or HvG direction).

The CDR3 here reads CASGGLAGTGELFF. The nucleotides are TGTGCCAGTGGGGGACTAGCGGGCACCGGGGAGCTGTTTTTT. This sequence uses TRBV19 and TRBJ2-2, and 12 bases in between align with TRBD2. V ends up 8 bases short and J 4 bases short, with an unmatched junction base count of 2. Inclusive of the bounding cysteine and phenylalanine, the CDR3 is 14 residues long. Kept here is only the CDR3 DNA, which spans 42 bases and is read in frame from base 1. For CDR1 and CDR2, the germline V gene (reference sequence) lists LNHDA and SQIVND.